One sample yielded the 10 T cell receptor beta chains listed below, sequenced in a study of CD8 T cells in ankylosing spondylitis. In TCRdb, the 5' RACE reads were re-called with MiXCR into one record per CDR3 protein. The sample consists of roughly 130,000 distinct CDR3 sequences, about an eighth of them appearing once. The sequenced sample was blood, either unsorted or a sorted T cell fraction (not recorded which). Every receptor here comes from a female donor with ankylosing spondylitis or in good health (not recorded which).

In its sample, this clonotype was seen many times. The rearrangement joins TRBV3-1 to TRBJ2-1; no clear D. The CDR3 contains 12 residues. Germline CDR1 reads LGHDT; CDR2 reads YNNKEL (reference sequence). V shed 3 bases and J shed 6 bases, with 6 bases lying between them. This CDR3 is CASSQVINEQFF. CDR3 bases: TGTGCCAGCAGCCAGGTCATCAATGAGCAGTTCTTC.

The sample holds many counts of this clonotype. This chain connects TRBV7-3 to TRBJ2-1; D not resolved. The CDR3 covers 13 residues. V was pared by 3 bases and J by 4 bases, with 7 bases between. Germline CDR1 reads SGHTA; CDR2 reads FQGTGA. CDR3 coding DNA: TGTGCCAGCAGCTTGACGGAGTACAATGAGCAGTTCTTC. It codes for CASSLTEYNEQFF.

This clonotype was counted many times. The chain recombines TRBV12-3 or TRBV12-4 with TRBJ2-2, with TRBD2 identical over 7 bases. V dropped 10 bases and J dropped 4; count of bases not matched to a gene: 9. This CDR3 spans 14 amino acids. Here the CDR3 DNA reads TGTGCCACCCAAACTAGCGCAACCACCGGGGAGCTGTTTTTT. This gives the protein CATQTSATTGELFF.

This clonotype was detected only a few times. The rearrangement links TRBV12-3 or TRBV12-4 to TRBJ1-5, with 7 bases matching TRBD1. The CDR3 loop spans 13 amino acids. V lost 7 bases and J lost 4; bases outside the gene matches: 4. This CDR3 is CASTRGLNQPQHF. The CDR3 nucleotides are TGTGCCAGCACGAGGGGGCTTAATCAGCCCCAGCATTTT.

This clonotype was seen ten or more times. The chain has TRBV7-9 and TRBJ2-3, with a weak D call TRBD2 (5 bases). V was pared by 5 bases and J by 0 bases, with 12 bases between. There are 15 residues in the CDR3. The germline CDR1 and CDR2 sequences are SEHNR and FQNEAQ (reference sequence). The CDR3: CASSPGVVSTDTQYF. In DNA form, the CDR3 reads TGTGCCAGCAGCCCCGGGGTTGTTAGCACAGATACGCAGTATTTT.

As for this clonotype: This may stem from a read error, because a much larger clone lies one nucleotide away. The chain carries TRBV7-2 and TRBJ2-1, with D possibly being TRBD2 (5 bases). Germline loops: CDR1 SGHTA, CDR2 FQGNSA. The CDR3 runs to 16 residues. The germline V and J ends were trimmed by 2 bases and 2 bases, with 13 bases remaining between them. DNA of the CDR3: TGTGCCAGCAGCTTATCGGACGGGATTGCCTACAATGAGCAGTTCTTC. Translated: CASSLSDGIAYNEQFF.

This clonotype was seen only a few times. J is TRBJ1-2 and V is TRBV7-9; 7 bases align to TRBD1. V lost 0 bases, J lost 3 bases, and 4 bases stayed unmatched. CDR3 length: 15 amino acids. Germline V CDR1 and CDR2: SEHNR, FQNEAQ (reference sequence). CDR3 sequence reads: CASSLAGQPYYGYTF. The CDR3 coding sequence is TGTGCCAGCAGCTTAGCGGGACAGCCGTACTATGGCTACACCTTC. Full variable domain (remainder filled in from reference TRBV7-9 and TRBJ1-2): DTGVSQNPRHKITKRGQNVTFRCDPISEHNRLYWYRQTLGQGPEFLTYFQNEAQLEKSRLLSDRFSAERPKGSFSTLEIQRTEQGDSAMYLCASSLAGQPYYGYTFGSGTRLTVV.

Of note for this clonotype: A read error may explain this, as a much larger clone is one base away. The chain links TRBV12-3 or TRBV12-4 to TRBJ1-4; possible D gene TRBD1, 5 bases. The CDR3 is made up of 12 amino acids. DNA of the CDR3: TGTGGCAGCAGTTTAAGGGGTGAAAAACTGTTTTTT. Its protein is CGSSLRGEKLFF.

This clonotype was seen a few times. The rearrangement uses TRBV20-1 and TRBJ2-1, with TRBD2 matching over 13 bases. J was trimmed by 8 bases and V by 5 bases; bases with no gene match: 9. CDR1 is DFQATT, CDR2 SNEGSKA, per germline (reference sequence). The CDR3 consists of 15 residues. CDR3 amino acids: CSAWGGLAGSHEQFF. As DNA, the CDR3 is TGCAGTGCTTGGGGGGGACTAGCGGGGTCCCATGAGCAGTTCTTC.

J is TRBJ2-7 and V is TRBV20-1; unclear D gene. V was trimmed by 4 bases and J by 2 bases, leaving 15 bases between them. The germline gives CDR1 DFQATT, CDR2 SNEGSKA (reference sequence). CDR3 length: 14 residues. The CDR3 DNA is TGCAGTGCTATGCAGAGCGCGGTCCCCTACGAGCAGTACTTC. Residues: CSAMQSAVPYEQYF.